Below are 2 T cell receptor beta chains sequenced from a single sample in a study of T cell responses to AZD1222 COVID-19 vaccine. Profiling relied on immunoSEQ multiplex PCR, and the TCRdb table lists in-frame clones only, not all of them. Here the sample spans around 99,000 clones, approximately 90% being singletons. This sample comprised peripheral blood, obtained on day 0 of AZD1222 vaccination. These receptors all come from an adult in good health.

The genes are TRBV4-1 and TRBJ2-5; 10 bases map to TRBD2. The CDR3 sequence is 16 residues long. Trimming cost V 3 bases and J 9 bases; bases outside gene matches: 13. Germline CDR1 MGHRA, CDR2 YSYEKL. The CDR3 region is CASSQGPRGLATSQYF. The CDR3 DNA sequence: TGCGCCAGCAGCCAGGGGCCGCGGGGACTAGCGACCTCCCAGTACTTC.

This clone showed up just once. The rearrangement links TRBV12-3 or TRBV12-4 to TRBJ1-4; tentatively, D is TRBD1 (5 bases). This CDR3 contains 13 residues. Trimming took off 5 bases at V and 16 bases at J, with 20 bases between the two ends. CDR3 in DNA: TGTGCCAGCAGTGCCGGGACCTATACATCCCAGTTTTTT. The encoded protein is CASSAGTYTSQFF.